These 28 T cell receptor beta chains came from one sample sequenced in a study of T cell responses to AZD1222 COVID-19 vaccine (dated by TCRdb to the early 2020s). According to the study, the label for this sample's time point signals: about 28 days (+/-7) after the second vaccine dose. Libraries were constructed by the immunoSEQ multiplex PCR assay. TCRdb obtained this table from immuneACCESS and retained in-frame rearrangements with V and J assigned. These tables miss some clones; where compared with another copy, unresolved V genes account for less than half of the shortfall, and the remainder is unexplained. Counted in this sample were fewer than 150,000 clones; just over 85% of them appeared once. The ten largest account for roughly a sixth of the sample. The input for sequencing was peripheral blood, taken 28 days after the second AZD1222 dose. The source is an adult who received the AZD1222 COVID-19 vaccine.

The J gene is TRBJ1-5, the V gene TRBV19; D may be TRBD1 (6 bases). Trimming took off 7 bases at V and 2 bases at J, with 18 bases between the two ends. Germline V gene data show CDR1 as LNHDA and CDR2 as SQIVND (reference sequence). This CDR3 is 16 amino acids long. CDR3 in amino acids: CASKGGGRGGNQPQHF. The CDR3 DNA sequence: TGTGCCAGTAAGGGTGGGGGCAGGGGCGGCAATCAGCCCCAGCATTTT.

The gene calls are TRBV5-1 and TRBJ2-5; 8 bases align to TRBD1. V trimming: 8 bases; J trimming: 2 bases; junction bases outside the gene matches: 8. CDR1 SGHRS and CDR2 YFSETQ come from the germline V gene. The CDR3 loop spans 14 amino acids. The CDR3 DNA reads TGCGCCAGGGTGGACAGGACAGGGCAAGAGACCCAGTACTTC. Protein product: CARVDRTGQETQYF.

This clone has a single count. A junction end diverges from the germline sequence, so it may reflect a read error. The rearrangement links TRBV19 to TRBJ1-2, with D possibly TRBD1 on 6 matching bases. The CDR3 extends over 16 amino acids. CDR1 and CDR2 (germline): LNHDA, SQIVND (reference sequence). CDR3 loop: CASSPGDVGANYGHTF. DNA of the CDR3: TGTGCCAGTAGCCCCGGGGATGTGGGGGCGAACTATGGCCACACCTTC.

The CDR3: CASSYGTGHNYGYTF. For the CDR3, the DNA is TGTGCCAGCAGTTACGGGACGGGACACAACTATGGCTACACCTTC. The chain is built from TRBV6-2 or TRBV6-3 and TRBJ1-2; possible D gene TRBD1, 6 bases. CDR1 and CDR2 (germline): MNHEY, SVGEGT. The CDR3 has 15 amino acids. V shed 2 bases and J shed 2 bases, with 12 bases lying between them.

The V gene is TRBV7-9, the J gene TRBJ2-2, with 7 bases lining up with TRBD2. From germline, CDR1 is SEHNR and CDR2 FQNEAQ (reference sequence). After removal of 6 bases from V and 1 base from J, the junction contained 5 bases not matched to a gene. The CDR3 loop spans 15 amino acids. CDR3 nucleotide sequence: TGTGCCAGCAGGAGCGGGGTGATGAACACCGGGGAGCTGTTTTTT. Translated, it gives CASRSGVMNTGELFF.

The chain couples TRBV2 to TRBJ2-1; TRBD2 agrees at 14 bases. Germline V lookup: CDR1 SNHLY, CDR2 FYNNEI. The CDR3 consists of 17 residues. V lost 6 bases, J lost 5 bases, and 9 bases stayed unmatched. The chain's CDR3 is CASSARLAGGIHNEQFF. The CDR3 region has the DNA TGTGCCAGCAGCGCCCGACTAGCGGGGGGGATACACAATGAGCAGTTCTTC.

Only one count was recorded for this clone. V usage is TRBV5-1 and J usage is TRBJ2-7; 11 bases line up with TRBD1. The CDR3 has 14 amino acids. Germline CDR1 SGHRS, CDR2 YFSETQ. J was trimmed by 2 bases and V by 5 bases; bases with no gene match: 3. The CDR3, as DNA: TGCGCCAGCAGGCCGGGACAGGGGGCCTACGAGCAGTACTTC. Translation: CASRPGQGAYEQYF.

J is TRBJ2-1 and V is TRBV2, with 10 bases that match TRBD1. This CDR3 has 14 amino acids. Germline V CDR1 and CDR2: SNHLY, FYNNEI. V was pared by 5 bases and J by 9 bases, with 7 bases of the junction left unmatched. The CDR3 is CASSRDRGFLEQFF. The CDR3 nucleotides read TGTGCCAGCAGTCGGGACAGGGGTTTCCTTGAGCAGTTCTTC.

V gene TRBV19 combines with J gene TRBJ1-2; D not resolved. The germline gives CDR1 LNHDA, CDR2 SQIVND (reference sequence). V shed 4 bases and J shed 2 bases, with 11 bases lying between them. The CDR3 has 14 residues. For the CDR3, the DNA is TGTGCCAGTAGTAGTCGACGGACGAACTATGGCTACACCTTC. Residues: CASSSRRTNYGYTF.

This chain connects TRBV4-2 to TRBJ2-7; 7 nucleotides match TRBD1. This CDR3 has 16 residues. CDR1 and CDR2 (germline): LGHNA, YNFKEQ. V trimming: 1 base; J trimming: 7 bases; junction bases outside the gene matches: 13. The chain's CDR3 is CASSQGPGTAPTEQYF. CDR3 nucleotide sequence: TGTGCCAGCAGCCAAGGCCCAGGGACAGCTCCGACTGAGCAGTACTTC.

The CDR3: CASSVGQEISSPLHF. CDR3 in DNA: TGTGCCAGCAGCGTCGGACAGGAGATTAGTTCACCCCTCCACTTT. The chain has TRBV5-4 and TRBJ1-6, with TRBD1 identical over 7 bases. V lost 4 bases, J lost 9 bases, and 10 bases stayed unmatched. Germline V gene sequence: CDR1 SGHNT, CDR2 YYREEE (reference sequence). CDR3 length: 15 amino acids.

The chain uses TRBV18 and TRBJ2-7; D tentatively reads TRBD1 or TRBD2 (5 bases each). The V end lost 2 bases, the J end lost 3 bases, and 5 bases lay between the germline ends. The CDR3 extends over 12 amino acids. Germline CDR1 is KGHSH and CDR2 is LQKENI. CDR3 nucleotide sequence: TGTGCCAGCTCACCAGGGGGCTACGAGCAGTACTTC. Translated, it gives CASSPGGYEQYF. The variable domain in full, completed from reference TRBV18 and TRBJ2-7, reads NAGVMQNPRHLVRRRGQEARLRCSPMKGHSHVYWYRQLPEEGLKFMVYLQKENIIDESGMPKERFSAEFPKEGPSILRIQQVVRGDSAAYFCASSPGGYEQYFGPGTRLTVT.

The chain has TRBV27 and TRBJ1-2; 8 positions agree with TRBD1. In germline, CDR1 is MNHEY, CDR2 SMNVEV (reference sequence). J gave up 0 bases and V 4 bases, and 7 bases lay outside the gene matches. The CDR3 is made up of 16 amino acids. The CDR3 loop is CASSSGTGYSNYGYTF. CDR3 coding DNA: TGTGCCAGCAGTTCCGGGACAGGATATTCTAACTATGGCTACACCTTC.

The chain is built from TRBV30 and TRBJ2-5, with 8 bases that match TRBD2. The ends lost 4 bases at V and 5 bases at J; junction bases unmatched: 3. This CDR3 spans 12 amino acids. Germline lookup yields CDR1 GTSNPN and CDR2 SVGIG (reference sequence). CDR3 coding DNA: TGTGCCTGGACAGCGGGAGTGGAGACCCAGTACTTC. Its translation is CAWTAGVETQYF.

In its sample, this clone was seen many times. J is TRBJ2-6 and V is TRBV7-3, with D perhaps being TRBD1 or TRBD2 (5 bases each). The V and J ends lost 1 base and 0 bases respectively, with 22 bases between them. The CDR3 sequence is 21 residues long. Germline-derived CDR1 and CDR2 are SGHTA and FQGTGA. As DNA, the CDR3 is TGTGCCAGCAGCTTAAATAGGGGCTACGCTAGCCCGGGCTCTGGGGCCAACGTCCTGACTTTC. It translates to CASSLNRGYASPGSGANVLTF.

This clone has a handful of counts. The CDR3 DNA follows: TGTGCCAGCAGCTCGTTCCGGACCGGGGAGCTGTTTTTT. The encoded protein is CASSSFRTGELFF. The rearrangement joins TRBV5-6 to TRBJ2-2, with D uncertain. This CDR3 comprises 13 residues. Germline CDR1 is SGHDT and CDR2 is YYEEEE. V gave up 3 bases and J gave up 5 bases, with 8 bases separating them.

The V call is TRBV27, the J call TRBJ1-1, with TRBD1 identical over 8 bases. Trimming took 3 bases from V and 10 from J; bases not matched to a gene: 7. The CDR3 spans 13 residues. CDR1 is MNHEY, CDR2 SMNVEV, per germline (reference sequence). CDR3 in DNA: TGTGCCAGCAGTTTGCGGGGGACAGGTCCAGCTTTCTTT. Amino acid sequence: CASSLRGTGPAFF.

CDR3 coding DNA: TGTGCCATCAGTGAAGGAGGTGGCCAGGAAAAACTGTTTTTT. It specifies CAISEGGGQEKLFF. This chain joins TRBV10-3 and TRBJ1-4; D not resolved. Trimming pared 3 bases from V and 8 bases from J, leaving 13 bases between. The CDR3 totals 14 residues. Per the germline V gene, CDR1 is ENHRY and CDR2 is SYGVKD.

J is TRBJ2-2 and V is TRBV29-1; D not resolved. CDR1 is SQVTM, CDR2 ANQGSEA, per germline. V lost 0 bases and J 2 bases, leaving 4 bases between the germline ends. This CDR3 is built from 13 residues. The CDR3 loop reads CSVEEKNTGELFF. The CDR3 nucleotides read TGCAGCGTTGAAGAAAAAAACACCGGGGAGCTGTTTTTT.

The rearrangement joins TRBV5-1 to TRBJ2-7; 10 nucleotides align to TRBD2. V trimming: 0 bases; J trimming: 3 bases; junction bases outside the gene matches: 3. Germline loops: CDR1 SGHRS, CDR2 YFSETQ. This CDR3 comprises 15 residues. Written as DNA, the CDR3 is TGCGCCAGCAGCTTGGCCGGACTAGCGGACTACGAGCAGTACTTC. It yields the protein CASSLAGLADYEQYF.

This sequence joins TRBV5-4 and TRBJ1-1; D is possibly TRBD1 (5 bases). The CDR3 is made up of 14 amino acids. CDR1 SGHNT and CDR2 YYREEE come from the germline V gene (reference sequence). V dropped 4 bases and J dropped 1 base, with 11 bases sitting between them. This CDR3 reads CASSTGLRNTEAFF. CDR3 nucleotide sequence: TGTGCCAGCAGCACGGGACTTAGGAACACTGAAGCTTTCTTT.

The V call is TRBV7-9, the J call TRBJ1-1; TRBD1 matches 11 bases. The trim removed 5 bases at V and 2 bases at J, leaving 4 bases unmatched. Germline CDR1 reads SEHNR; CDR2 reads FQNEAQ (reference sequence). The CDR3 consists of 15 residues. The CDR3 is CASSGQGAGNTEAFF. Written as DNA, the CDR3 is TGTGCCAGCAGCGGACAGGGGGCTGGTAACACTGAAGCTTTCTTT.

This clone was found a few times. The V call is TRBV6-2 or TRBV6-3, the J call TRBJ1-6; D gene ambiguous. V lost 2 bases to trimming and J lost 7 bases, with 9 bases between them. The CDR3 is 14 residues long. Germline CDR1 MNHEY, CDR2 SVGEGT. DNA for the CDR3: TGTGCCAGCAGTTACCGGGCAGAAAATTCACCCCTCCACTTT. Protein: CASSYRAENSPLHF.

The chain links TRBV2 to TRBJ1-2; no clear D. V was pared by 6 bases and J by 8 bases, with 7 bases between. This CDR3 has 10 amino acids. Germline CDR1 and CDR2: SNHLY and FYNNEI. Written as DNA, the CDR3 is TGTGCCAGCAGGGCCAAAGGCTACACCTTC. Translation gives CASRAKGYTF.

This clone occurred once. The chain combines TRBV24-1 with TRBJ2-5; 11 positions agree with TRBD1. There are 16 residues in the CDR3. V was clipped by 4 bases and J by 4 bases; unmatched bases: 7. Germline-derived CDR1 and CDR2 are KGHDR and SFDVKD. The DNA for the CDR3 is TGTGCCACCAGTGACCGGGACAGGGGGTACGGAGAGACCCAGTACTTC. Amino acid sequence: CATSDRDRGYGETQYF.

J is TRBJ2-3 and V is TRBV9; tentatively, D is TRBD1 (5 bases). The CDR3 covers 14 residues. The germline V gene encodes CDR1 SGDLS and CDR2 YYNGEE. Trimming removed 0 bases from V and 2 bases from J, with 7 bases in between. The CDR3 bases are TGTGCCAGCAGCGTAGAAGGGGCCACAGATACGCAGTATTTT. The encoded protein is CASSVEGATDTQYF.

This chain links TRBV5-1 with TRBJ1-5; a weak D match, TRBD1 (5 bases). Germline CDR1 is SGHRS and CDR2 is YFSETQ. This CDR3 has 14 amino acids. V was clipped by 4 bases and J by 4 bases, with 12 bases between them. CDR3 sequence (DNA): TGCGCCAGCAGCCCCGGGACGGGGAATCAGCCCCAGCATTTT. Its translation is CASSPGTGNQPQHF.

This chain connects TRBV12-5 to TRBJ1-1; unclear D gene. Germline V lookup: CDR1 LGHNT, CDR2 FRNRAP. Trimming removed 1 base at V and 2 bases at J, with 20 bases between. This CDR3 region has 18 residues. Here the CDR3 reads CASGLAENRGPFNTEAFF. The CDR3 region has the DNA TGTGCTAGTGGTTTGGCCGAAAACCGCGGGCCGTTTAACACTGAAGCTTTCTTT.